Sequencing of this T cell receptor (beta chain) was carried out in a study of cytomegalovirus exposure and HLA in healthy donors. The PCR employed 60 Vbeta primers together with 13 Jbeta primers. Method: immunoSEQ multiplex PCR; TCRdb's copy keeps in-frame clones and lacks some. The data contain about 160,000 clones, roughly 80% of them singletons. In regard to this clone: Its antigen is undetermined.

Germline loops: CDR1 GTSNPN, CDR2 SVGIG (reference sequence). This CDR3 spans 13 amino acids. V lost 5 bases and J 9 bases, leaving 19 bases between the germline ends. Study-wide results and caveats: TCR beta sequences numbering around 15,000 were associated with HLA alleles at 0.05 false discovery rate in a later analysis.

This clonotype was obtained from a male donor in good health and CMV-seropositive. The sequenced sample consisted of PBMCs. The chain couples TRBV30 to TRBJ1-1; D is perhaps TRBD1 (6 bases). The CDR3 sequence: CAWEGDTLIQAFF. The CDR3 nucleotides are TGTGCCTGGGAGGGGGACACCCTGATTCAAGCTTTCTTT.